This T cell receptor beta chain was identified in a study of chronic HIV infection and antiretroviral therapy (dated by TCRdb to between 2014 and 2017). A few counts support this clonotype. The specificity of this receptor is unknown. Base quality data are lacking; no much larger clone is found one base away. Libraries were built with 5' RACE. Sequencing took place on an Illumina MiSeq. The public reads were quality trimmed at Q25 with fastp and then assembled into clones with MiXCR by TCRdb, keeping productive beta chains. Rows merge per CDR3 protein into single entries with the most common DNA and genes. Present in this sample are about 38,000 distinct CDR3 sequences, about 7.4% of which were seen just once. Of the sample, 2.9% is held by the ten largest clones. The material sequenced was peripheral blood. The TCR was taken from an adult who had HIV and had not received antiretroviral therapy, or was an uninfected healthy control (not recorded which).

DNA sequence: TGTGCCAGCAGTATCGGACTAGCTCCTAGCACAGATACGCAGTATTTT. The encoded protein is CASSIGLAPSTDTQYF. This receptor chain uses TRBV2 and TRBJ2-3, with 8 middle bases fitting TRBD2. According to the germline V gene, CDR1 reads SNHLY and CDR2 reads FYNNEI. V lost 5 bases and J lost 0 bases, and the count of bases not matched to a germline gene is 7. The CDR3 holds 16 amino acids from the cysteine to the phenylalanine. Only the CDR3 region is kept as DNA, spanning 48 bases read in frame from base 1.